The rows below give T cell receptor beta chains drawn from one sample of a study of cytomegalovirus exposure and HLA in healthy donors. This table comes from immunoSEQ multiplex PCR, and its TCRdb copy is limited to in-frame clones, with some not included. The table has over 200,000 clones, just over 85% seen once. Material: PBMCs. The receptors derive from a woman under 30 in good health and CMV-seronegative. Both conserved end residues are part of each CDR3. Each record gives: CDR3 DNA, CDR3 protein, V gene, J gene, D gene, clone size. A D gene is named only where the DNA matches it firmly. The size field is filled for only some rows; it gives once, few, many or a size class.

TGTGCCAGTTCCTGGAACCTAGGAGGGACCCAGTACTTC	CASSWNLGGTQYF	TRBV19	TRBJ2-5	-	-
TGCGCCAGCAGCCAACCAACCGGGACAGGGTACAATGAGCAGTTCTTC	CASSQPTGTGYNEQFF	TRBV4-1	TRBJ2-1	TRBD1	-
TGTCTCCCGGGAGACGGGACTAGCGGGATCATAGTTCCAGATACGCAGTATTTT	CLPGDGTSGIIVPDTQYF	TRBV5-4	TRBJ2-3	TRBD2	-
TGTGCCAGCAGCTGGGCGGCTAGCGGAACAGATACGCAGTATTTT	CASSWAASGTDTQYF	TRBV5-4	TRBJ2-3	TRBD2	-
TGCGCCAGCAGCTTGCAGGGGCCCGAGACCCAGTACTTC	CASSLQGPETQYF	TRBV5-1	TRBJ2-5	-	-
TGTGCCAGCGGAAACCTAGCGGGGAGCCCCCAGCAGTACTTC	CASGNLAGSPQQYF	TRBV7-9	TRBJ2-7	TRBD2	-
TGTGCCAGCAGCCGGTGGACAGCCTTCAATGGCTACACCTTC	CASSRWTAFNGYTF	TRBV7-9	TRBJ1-2	-	-
TGTGCCAGCAGTCGGGGCTACGAGCAGTACTTC	CASSRGYEQYF	TRBV28	TRBJ2-7	-	-
TGTGCCAGCAGGAGGGGGACAGATCTTGGCTACACCTTC	CASRRGTDLGYTF	TRBV2	TRBJ1-2	TRBD1	-
TGTGCCAGCTCACGACGGGGACAGGGGAATCTGGCCGGGGAGCTGTTTTTT	CASSRRGQGNLAGELFF	TRBV18	TRBJ2-2	TRBD1	once
TGTGCCAGCAGCTTACGGACAGGACACGAGCAGTACTTC	CASSLRTGHEQYF	TRBV7-2	TRBJ2-7	TRBD1	-
TGTGCCAGCAGTTTACTACTAAGCTCCTACAATGAGCAGTTCTTC	CASSLLLSSYNEQFF	TRBV27	TRBJ2-1	-	-
TGTGCCAGCAGTTCCCCTCCTGAGCGGGGGTGGGAGACCCAGTACTTC	CASSSPPERGWETQYF	TRBV6-6	TRBJ2-5	TRBD2	-
TGTGCCAGCAGCTCTACAGATACGCAGTATTTT	CASSSTDTQYF	TRBV5-4	TRBJ2-3	-	-
TGTGCCAGCAGTGGTAAGCGGGAGGGGACTGAGCAGTTCTTC	CASSGKREGTEQFF	TRBV2	TRBJ2-1	TRBD2	-
TGTGCCAGCAGCTTAGAATTAACTAGCACAGATACGCAGTATTTT	CASSLELTSTDTQYF	TRBV11-2	TRBJ2-3	-	-
TGCGCCAGCAGGACCGGGACAGGGCTTGGCGAGCAGTACTTC	CASRTGTGLGEQYF	TRBV10-2	TRBJ2-7	TRBD1	-
TGTGCCAGCAGCCTTGCCGGCGGGGGGCTGGGCTATGGCTACACCTTC	CASSLAGGGLGYGYTF	TRBV5-4	TRBJ1-2	-	-
TGTGCCAGCAACGACAGGGTAGGTCACAATGAGCAGTTCTTC	CASNDRVGHNEQFF	TRBV7-8	TRBJ2-1	TRBD1	few
TGTGCCAGCAGCGCCGAACAGGAGCCAACCTCCTCCTACGAGCAGTACTTC	CASSAEQEPTSSYEQYF	TRBV5-6	TRBJ2-7	-	-
TGCGCCAGCAGCTTTCCGGGCACAGATACGCAGTATTTT	CASSFPGTDTQYF	TRBV5-1	TRBJ2-3	-	-
TGTGCCATTGGAGCCTTGGACTCGAGCTCCTACAATGAGCAGTTCTTC	CAIGALDSSSYNEQFF	TRBV10-3	TRBJ2-1	-	-
TGTGCCAGCAGCCCCGCCGGACATCCCTACGAGCAGTACTTC	CASSPAGHPYEQYF	TRBV9	TRBJ2-7	-	-
TGTGCCAGCAGCCCCAGCGGTTCCACAGATACGCAGTATTTT	CASSPSGSTDTQYF	TRBV7-3	TRBJ2-3	-	-
TGTGCCAGCAGCTTTGCGGGGTACGATGGCTACACCTTC	CASSFAGYDGYTF	TRBV7-9	TRBJ1-2	-	-
TGTGCCAGCAAACTAGCGGGGGAGACCCAGTACTTC	CASKLAGETQYF	TRBV2	TRBJ2-5	TRBD2	-
TGTGCCAGCAGTTTACTGGCGGCAGGGGATGGCTACACCTTC	CASSLLAAGDGYTF	TRBV27	TRBJ1-2	-	-
TGTGCCAGCAGTTTCTTCACTGAAGCTTTCTTT	CASSFFTEAFF	TRBV28	TRBJ1-1	-	-
TGTGCCAGCAGCCCACAGTTCGGGGAGCTGTTTTTT	CASSPQFGELFF	TRBV7-6	TRBJ2-2	-	-
TGTGCCAGCAGCCGATCACCGACTAGCCCCGATGAGCAGTTCTTC	CASSRSPTSPDEQFF	TRBV11-2	TRBJ2-1	TRBD2	once
TGTGCCAGCAGTTTCTTTTCCTCAGGATACGAGCAGTACTTC	CASSFFSSGYEQYF	TRBV28	TRBJ2-7	-	-
TGTGCCAGTAGTATAGCCGGGGGACTAGCGGGAAATGAGCAGTTCTTC	CASSIAGGLAGNEQFF	TRBV19	TRBJ2-1	TRBD2	-
TGTGCCAGCAGTGAAGAGGCAGCAGGCCCCTACGAGCAGTACTTC	CASSEEAAGPYEQYF	TRBV6-1	TRBJ2-7	-	few
TGTGCCAGCAGCCGTACACAGCTGAACACTGAAGCTTTCTTT	CASSRTQLNTEAFF	TRBV14	TRBJ1-1	-	-
TGTGCCAGCAGCTTCCTGGCCCCACAAGTTAACTATGGCTACACCTTC	CASSFLAPQVNYGYTF	TRBV7-9	TRBJ1-2	-	-
TGTGCCACCAGCAAGATCAGGGGGAATGAGCAGTTCTTC	CATSKIRGNEQFF	TRBV15	TRBJ2-1	TRBD1	-
TGTGCCAGCTCGCCGGGACAGGGGTACGAGCAGTACTTC	CASSPGQGYEQYF	TRBV28	TRBJ2-7	TRBD1	few
TGTGCCACCAGCCTTTCTCGAGGACAGGGGAACGAGCAGTACTTC	CATSLSRGQGNEQYF	TRBV15	TRBJ2-7	TRBD1	-
TGTGCCAGCAGAGGGGACAGGGGTTTGCCTTTCTTC	CASRGDRGLPFF	TRBV6-1	TRBJ2-7	TRBD1	-
TGTGCCAGCAGCCCTCAGGGAGGAGAGACCCAGTACTTC	CASSPQGGETQYF	TRBV7-9	TRBJ2-5	-	few
TGTGCCTGGAGGGAGGTCTCCTACAATGAGCAGTTCTTC	CAWREVSYNEQFF	TRBV30	TRBJ2-1	-	-
TGTGCCAGCAGGCCTAGGGATGGACGGGGGGAGACCCAGTACTTC	CASRPRDGRGETQYF	TRBV6-1	TRBJ2-5	-	-
TGTGCCAGTAGTATCTTAGCGGGAGTAGATACGCAGTATTTT	CASSILAGVDTQYF	TRBV19	TRBJ2-3	TRBD2	-
TGTGCCAGCAGTTTATCGACAGGACTTTCCACTGAAGCTTTCTTT	CASSLSTGLSTEAFF	TRBV27	TRBJ1-1	-	-
TGTGCCAGTAGTCCGAGACAGGGATTCACTGAAGCTTTCTTT	CASSPRQGFTEAFF	TRBV19	TRBJ1-1	TRBD1	-
TGTGCCAGCAGCAATGCTGTCAGCTCTGGGGCCAACGTCCTGACTTTC	CASSNAVSSGANVLTF	TRBV2	TRBJ2-6	-	-
TGTGCCAGCAGTTTACTCCGGGACTTTTCGAATCAGCCCCAGCATTTT	CASSLLRDFSNQPQHF	TRBV28	TRBJ1-5	-	-